A selection of T cell receptor beta chains follows, all from one sample in a study of cytomegalovirus exposure and HLA in healthy donors. The data were produced by immunoSEQ multiplex PCR, yet TCRdb's version contains in-frame clones alone and is incomplete. The data hold 95,000 to 100,000 clones, with around 81% observed a single time. The source material was PBMCs. Source of these receptors: a female donor in good health and CMV-seropositive. The CDR3 runs from the conserved cysteine through the conserved F or W. Fields, in order: J gene, clone size, V gene, D gene, CDR3 protein, CDR3 DNA. D genes are given only for firm matches. The size of a clone is reported for some rows only, either as once, few or many, or as a class for expanded clones.

TRBJ1-1 | . | TRBV28 | TRBD1 | CASSPPRDRGKTGTEAFF | TGTGCCAGCAGTCCGCCGAGGGACAGGGGAAAGACGGGCACTGAAGCTTTCTTT
TRBJ1-4 | once | TRBV7-9 | . | CASTFHGGNEKLFF | TGTGCCAGCACCTTTCACGGGGGGAATGAAAAACTGTTTTTT
TRBJ2-7 | once | TRBV5-5 | TRBD1 | CASSVSVTGGREQYF | TGTGCCAGCAGCGTTTCGGTGACAGGGGGCCGCGAGCAGTACTTC
TRBJ1-2 | . | TRBV29-1 | . | CSARTGSQYGYTF | TGCAGCGCTAGGACGGGGTCTCAGTATGGCTACACCTTC
TRBJ2-3 | . | TRBV6-1 | TRBD2 | CASASAGGSTDTQYF | TGTGCCAGTGCCTCAGCGGGGGGAAGCACAGATACGCAGTATTTT
TRBJ2-1 | . | TRBV19 | . | CASTLTGSYNEQFF | TGTGCCAGTACTTTGACAGGTTCCTACAATGAGCAGTTCTTC
TRBJ2-3 | few | TRBV10-1 | . | CASSESADTQYF | TGCGCCAGCAGTGAGTCCGCAGATACGCAGTATTTT
TRBJ2-7 | . | TRBV11-1 | TRBD2 | CASSPRVAGIYEQYF | TGTGCCAGCAGCCCCCGGGTAGCGGGGATCTACGAGCAGTACTTC
TRBJ2-7 | . | TRBV4-1 | TRBD2 | CASSLSGLAGGYEQYF | TGCGCCAGCAGCCTAAGCGGTCTAGCGGGGGGGTACGAGCAGTACTTC
TRBJ1-3 | . | TRBV15 | . | CATSTTVTPGKIYF | TGTGCCACCAGCACTACCGTCACTCCAGGGAAGATATATTTT
TRBJ2-7 | . | TRBV10-2 | TRBD1 | CASSESAGGYEQYF | TGCGCCAGCAGTGAGTCTGCAGGGGGCTACGAGCAGTACTTC
TRBJ2-7 | once | TRBV27 | . | CASSDHAQVEQYF | TGTGCCAGCAGTGATCACGCTCAGGTCGAGCAGTACTTC
TRBJ1-1 | . | TRBV15 | . | CATSRERGGAFF | TGTGCCACCAGCCGAGAGCGGGGGGGGGCTTTCTTT
TRBJ1-4 | . | TRBV30 | TRBD1 | CALAGTGVIEKLFF | TGTGCCTTGGCCGGGACAGGGGTGATCGAAAAACTGTTTTTT
TRBJ1-6 | . | TRBV6-6 | TRBD1 | CASTGTVNSPLHF | TGTGCCAGTACCGGGACAGTCAATTCACCCCTCCACTTT
TRBJ2-3 | . | TRBV6-5 | TRBD2 | CASSYGTSDTDTQYF | TGTGCCAGCAGTTACGGGACTAGCGACACAGATACGCAGTATTTT
TRBJ2-2 | . | TRBV4-1 | TRBD2 | CARSPPAGVRTGELFF | TGCGCCCGCAGCCCTCCAGCGGGAGTACGGACCGGGGAGCTGTTTTTT
TRBJ1-4 | . | TRBV4-1 | TRBD1 | CASSQGDRTNEKLFF | TGCGCCAGCAGCCAAGGGGACAGGACTAATGAAAAACTGTTTTTT
TRBJ2-3 | . | TRBV29-1 | TRBD2 | CSVEEISLAVSTDTQYF | TGCAGCGTTGAAGAGATCTCCCTAGCGGTTAGCACAGATACGCAGTATTTT
TRBJ2-7 | few | TRBV14 | . | CASSPSSYEQYF | TGTGCCAGCAGCCCAAGCTCCTACGAGCAGTACTTC
TRBJ2-1 | few | TRBV27 | . | CASSKGGSSSYNEQFF | TGTGCCAGCAGTAAGGGGGGGAGCAGCTCCTACAATGAGCAGTTCTTC
TRBJ1-2 | . | TRBV5-3 | . | CAIKGRGNYGYTF | TGTGCGATCAAAGGGAGGGGGAACTATGGCTACACCTTC
TRBJ2-1 | . | TRBV5-1 | TRBD2 | CASSLAERGGYNEQFF | TGCGCCAGCAGCTTGGCCGAGCGGGGGGGATACAATGAGCAGTTCTTC
TRBJ2-7 | . | TRBV5-4 | TRBD1 | CASSLSGTGIYEQYF | TGTGCCAGCAGCTTGTCCGGGACAGGGATTTACGAGCAGTACTTC
TRBJ1-2 | . | TRBV2 | TRBD1 | CASSDWAGGVGGYTF | TGTGCCAGCAGTGATTGGGCAGGGGGCGTTGGTGGCTACACCTTC
TRBJ1-1 | . | TRBV4-2 | . | CASSQRRREGTEAFF | TGTGCCAGCAGCCAACGACGTCGGGAAGGCACTGAAGCTTTCTTT
TRBJ1-3 | . | TRBV6-5 | . | CASSYAGPGGNTIYF | TGTGCCAGCAGTTACGCGGGACCGGGAGGAAACACCATATATTTT
TRBJ1-6 | . | TRBV6-1 | TRBD1 | CAGTPGTGLNSPLHF | TGTGCCGGCACCCCCGGGACAGGCCTTAATTCACCCCTCCACTTT
TRBJ1-1 | few | TRBV10-3 | . | CAISQVMNTEAFF | TGTGCCATCAGTCAGGTCATGAACACTGAAGCTTTCTTT
TRBJ1-2 | . | TRBV11-2 | . | CASSPGQFNYGYTF | TGTGCCAGCAGCCCGGGTCAGTTTAACTATGGCTACACCTTC
TRBJ1-5 | . | TRBV11-2 | . | CASSLDGAMDQPQHF | TGTGCCAGCAGCTTAGATGGGGCGATGGATCAGCCCCAGCATTTT
TRBJ2-1 | . | TRBV5-8 | TRBD1 | CASSLEGGGYNEQFF | TGTGCCAGCAGCTTGGAAGGGGGCGGATACAATGAGCAGTTCTTC
TRBJ2-7 | . | TRBV6-5 | TRBD2 | CASSYSVPSGSHEQYF | TGTGCCAGCAGTTACTCGGTCCCTAGCGGGAGCCACGAGCAGTACTTC
TRBJ1-1 | . | TRBV27 | . | CASSFGGPTEAFF | TGTGCCAGCAGTTTCGGGGGGCCCACTGAAGCTTTCTTT
TRBJ1-1 | . | TRBV18 | TRBD1 | CASSPTADRATARAFF | TGTGCCAGCTCACCAACCGCGGACAGGGCGACGGCGCGAGCTTTCTTT
TRBJ2-6 | . | TRBV5-1 | TRBD1 | CASSLEDRADSGANVLTF | TGCGCCAGCAGCTTGGAAGACAGGGCCGACTCTGGGGCCAACGTCCTGACTTTC
TRBJ2-7 | . | TRBV18 | . | CASSPAGYEQYF | TGTGCCAGCTCACCAGCGGGGTACGAGCAGTACTTC
TRBJ2-3 | . | TRBV6-5 | TRBD2 | CASSGTSGGSDTQYF | TGTGCCAGCAGTGGGACTAGCGGGGGGTCAGATACGCAGTATTTT
TRBJ1-1 | . | TRBV4-1 | TRBD1 | CASSQDRDTEAFF | TGCGCCAGCAGTCAAGACAGGGACACTGAAGCTTTCTTT
TRBJ2-3 | . | TRBV5-1 | . | CASSSQGTDTQYF | TGCGCCAGCAGCTCACAGGGCACAGATACGCAGTATTTT
TRBJ2-4 | . | TRBV7-9 | TRBD2 | CASSSSGGGGDIQYF | TGTGCCAGCAGCTCAAGCGGGGGTGGGGGAGACATTCAGTACTTC
TRBJ1-5 | few | TRBV30 | . | CAWSTGAGESSQHF | TGTGCCTGGAGTACAGGTGCAGGGGAAAGTTCTCAGCATTTT
TRBJ2-7 | . | TRBV29-1 | . | CSVVQGSSYEQYF | TGCAGCGTTGTTCAGGGTTCTTCCTACGAGCAGTACTTC
TRBJ2-4 | once | TRBV6-1 | . | CASRSVAKNIQYF | TGTGCCAGCAGATCGGTAGCCAAAAACATTCAGTACTTC
TRBJ2-3 | . | TRBV7-6 | . | CASSLYSAIRADTQYF | TGTGCCAGCAGCTTATATAGCGCGATTCGGGCAGATACGCAGTATTTT
TRBJ2-5 | . | TRBV19 | TRBD1 | CASALQGARFGETQYF | TGTGCCAGCGCCCTTCAGGGGGCGCGATTCGGGGAGACCCAGTACTTC
TRBJ1-1 | . | TRBV7-9 | . | CASSPSGVTEAFF | TGTGCCAGCAGCCCTAGCGGGGTCACTGAAGCTTTCTTT
TRBJ2-7 | . | TRBV28 | TRBD1 | CASSPWVGTGHYEQYF | TGTGCCAGCAGTCCATGGGTTGGGACAGGGCATTACGAGCAGTACTTC
TRBJ1-1 | . | TRBV7-9 | TRBD1 | CASILSPGGDTEAFF | TGTGCCAGCATCCTATCCCCAGGGGGAGACACTGAAGCTTTCTTT
TRBJ2-7 | . | TRBV2 | TRBD2 | CASSEERTSGYEQYF | TGTGCCAGCAGTGAAGAGAGGACTAGCGGTTACGAGCAGTACTTC
TRBJ2-5 | . | TRBV19 | TRBD1 | CASGQGETQYF | TGTGCCAGTGGACAGGGAGAGACCCAGTACTTC
TRBJ2-7 | . | TRBV9 | . | CASSVTGKSYEQYF | TGTGCCAGCAGCGTAACGGGGAAGAGCTACGAGCAGTACTTC
TRBJ2-5 | . | TRBV14 | . | CASSQDRAERKRETQYF | TGTGCCAGCAGCCAAGATCGGGCTGAGCGGAAGCGTGAGACCCAGTACTTC
TRBJ2-5 | . | TRBV2 | . | CASSDRGWSYQETQYF | TGTGCCAGCAGTGACAGGGGTTGGTCGTATCAAGAGACCCAGTACTTC